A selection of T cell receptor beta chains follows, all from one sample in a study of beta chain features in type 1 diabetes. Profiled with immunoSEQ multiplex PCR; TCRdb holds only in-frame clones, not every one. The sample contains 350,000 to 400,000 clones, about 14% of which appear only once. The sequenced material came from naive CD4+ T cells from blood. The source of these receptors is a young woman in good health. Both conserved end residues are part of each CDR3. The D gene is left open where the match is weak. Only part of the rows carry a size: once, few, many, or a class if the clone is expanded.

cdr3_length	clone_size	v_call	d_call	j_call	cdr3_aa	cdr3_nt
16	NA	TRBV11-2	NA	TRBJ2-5	CASSPGLGAQGETQYF	TGTGCCAGCAGCCCTGGGCTGGGGGCACAAGGAGAGACCCAGTACTTC
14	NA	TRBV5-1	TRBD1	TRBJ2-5	CASSSLGTGLKKYF	TGCGCCAGCAGCTCCCTCGGGACAGGGCTCAAAAAGTACTTC
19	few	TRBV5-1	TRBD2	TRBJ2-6	CASSSPGTSVIAGANVLTF	TGCGCCAGCAGCTCCCCCGGGACTAGCGTGATTGCTGGGGCCAACGTCCTGACTTTC
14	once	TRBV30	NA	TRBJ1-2	CAWSVSGSMHGYTF	TGTGCCTGGAGTGTGTCAGGGTCTATGCATGGCTACACCTTC
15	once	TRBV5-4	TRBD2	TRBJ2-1	CASSLVQREGLEQFF	TGTGCCAGCAGCTTGGTCCAGCGGGAGGGGCTTGAGCAGTTCTTC
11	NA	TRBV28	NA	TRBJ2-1	CASSLYGKQFF	TGTGCCAGCAGTTTATACGGGAAGCAGTTCTTC
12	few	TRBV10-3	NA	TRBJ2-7	CAIRQDTHEQYF	TGTGCCATCAGACAAGACACCCACGAGCAGTACTTC
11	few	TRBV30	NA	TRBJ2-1	CAWTSYNEQFF	TGTGCCTGGACTAGCTACAATGAGCAGTTCTTC
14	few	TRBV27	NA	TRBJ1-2	CASSRGAGRDGYTF	TGTGCCAGCAGTAGAGGGGCAGGGAGGGATGGCTACACCTTC
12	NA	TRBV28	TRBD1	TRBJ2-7	CASRDRAYEQYF	TGTGCCAGCAGGGACAGGGCCTACGAGCAGTACTTC
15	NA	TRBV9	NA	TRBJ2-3	CASSVSGASTDTQYF	TGTGCCAGCAGCGTTAGCGGCGCTAGCACAGATACGCAGTATTTT
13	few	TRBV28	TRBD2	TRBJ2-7	CASSTSTSFEKYF	TGTGCCAGCAGTACCTCGACTAGCTTCGAGAAGTACTTC
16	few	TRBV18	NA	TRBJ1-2	CASSPPGIRGADGYTF	TGTGCCAGCTCACCACCGGGTATCCGGGGAGCGGATGGCTACACCTTC
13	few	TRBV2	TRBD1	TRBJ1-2	CASVETGGIGYTF	TGTGCCAGCGTGGAGACAGGGGGCATTGGCTACACCTTC
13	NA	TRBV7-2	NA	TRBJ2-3	CASSITGTDTQYF	TGTGCCAGCAGCATAACAGGAACAGATACGCAGTATTTT
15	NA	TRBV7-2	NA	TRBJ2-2	CASSLSRVDTGELFF	TGTGCCAGCAGCTTAAGCAGGGTCGACACCGGGGAGCTGTTTTTT
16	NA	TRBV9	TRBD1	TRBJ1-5	CASSVGDRGSNQPQHF	TGTGCCAGCAGCGTAGGTGACAGGGGGAGCAATCAGCCCCAGCATTTT
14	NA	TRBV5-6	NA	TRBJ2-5	CASSRDQGLETQYF	TGTGCCAGCAGCCGTGACCAGGGGTTGGAGACCCAGTACTTC
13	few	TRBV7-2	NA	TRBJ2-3	CASSTQGLDTQYF	TGTGCCAGCAGCACCCAGGGTTTAGATACGCAGTATTTT
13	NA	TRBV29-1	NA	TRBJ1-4	CSVSTTTNEKLFF	TGCAGCGTTTCCACAACAACTAATGAAAAACTGTTTTTT
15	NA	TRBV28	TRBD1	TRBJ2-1	CASSFELGQPPEQFF	TGTGCCAGCAGTTTTGAGTTGGGACAGCCCCCTGAGCAGTTCTTC
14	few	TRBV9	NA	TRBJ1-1	CASSVAGARTEAFF	TGTGCCAGCAGCGTAGCAGGGGCAAGAACTGAAGCTTTCTTT
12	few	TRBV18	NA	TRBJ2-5	CASSPRAETQYF	TGTGCCAGCTCACCACGCGCGGAGACCCAGTACTTC
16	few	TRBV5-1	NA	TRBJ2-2	CASSLWGRADTGELFF	TGCGCCAGCAGCTTGTGGGGGCGCGCAGACACCGGGGAGCTGTTTTTT
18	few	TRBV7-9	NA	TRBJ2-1	CASSRTLDNRGLYNEQFF	TGTGCCAGCAGCCGCACCCTTGACAATAGAGGACTCTACAATGAGCAGTTCTTC
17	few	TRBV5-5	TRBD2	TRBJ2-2	CASSDRTSGMGTGELFF	TGTGCCAGCAGCGACCGGACTAGCGGGATGGGCACCGGGGAGCTGTTTTTT
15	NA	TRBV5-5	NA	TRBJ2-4	CASSFRGLSFNIQYF	TGTGCCAGCAGCTTTCGTGGCCTGTCGTTTAACATTCAGTACTTC
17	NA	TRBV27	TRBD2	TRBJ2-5	CASSFPQGAGVVETQYF	TGTGCCAGCAGTTTCCCCCAAGGAGCGGGAGTAGTAGAGACCCAGTACTTC
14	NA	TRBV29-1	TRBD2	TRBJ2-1	CSVKVREGQVEQFF	TGCAGCGTTAAGGTGCGGGAGGGCCAAGTTGAGCAGTTCTTC
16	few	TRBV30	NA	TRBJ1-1	CAWSGWALSTPAEAFF	TGTGCCTGGAGCGGCTGGGCCCTGTCAACCCCGGCTGAAGCTTTCTTT
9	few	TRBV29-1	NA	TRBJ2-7	CSVGPEQYF	TGCAGCGTTGGTCCTGAGCAGTACTTC
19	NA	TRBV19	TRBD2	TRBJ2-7	CASSIEDRGLAGTSYEQYF	TGTGCCAGTAGTATAGAGGACCGAGGACTAGCGGGGACCTCCTACGAGCAGTACTTC
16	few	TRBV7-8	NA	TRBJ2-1	CASSSVLSGGYNEQFF	TGTGCCAGCAGCTCGGTTCTTAGCGGAGGCTACAATGAGCAGTTCTTC
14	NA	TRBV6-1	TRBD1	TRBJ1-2	CASTPGQGGYGYTF	TGTGCCAGCACGCCAGGACAGGGTGGCTATGGCTACACCTTC